A single TCR beta chain is shown here with its context. The antigen is unknown. This entry comes from a study of CD8 T cells in Susac syndrome. Study-wide points: The study recognized that the number of individuals in its TCR sequencing and HLA analysis was relatively small.

The RNA, roughly 0.5 to 1 ug, was put through reverse transcription using random hexamers. Amplification of TCR beta CDR3 by immunoSEQ multiplex PCR spanned 54 Vbeta and 13 Jbeta. TCRdb passed the immunoSEQ multiplex PCR reads through MiXCR, listing each CDR3 protein once. Of about 180,000 distinct CDR3 sequences listed, roughly 94% are singletons. Recently defined diagnostic criteria for definite or probable disease were fulfilled by Susac syndrome patients. Germline loops: CDR1 MNHEY, CDR2 SVGEGT. The V segment lost 2 bases and the J segment 8 bases; nucleotides outside the gene matches: 5. This CDR3 contains 14 residues.

The sequence came from a human donor with Susac syndrome. The chain links TRBV6-2 or TRBV6-3 to TRBJ1-4; 7 nucleotides line up with TRBD1. Sequenced material: CD4+ T cells from PBMCs. Written as DNA, the CDR3 is TGTGCCAGCAGTTACCGGACAGGAGGCGAAAAACTGTTTTTT. Translated: CASSYRTGGEKLFF.